These 30 T cell receptor beta chains came from one sample sequenced in a study of somatic mutations in cytotoxic T cells in rheumatoid arthritis. The protocol was immunoSEQ multiplex PCR, while the TCRdb copy is restricted to in-frame clones and leaves out a portion. The sample lists around 20,000 clones; 68% were seen once. Sequenced material: CD8+ T cells sorted from blood. The receptor set was obtained from an adult with rheumatoid arthritis.

This clone occurred a few times. The rearrangement links TRBV27 to TRBJ1-1, with 7 bases that match TRBD1. From germline, CDR1 is MNHEY and CDR2 SMNVEV (reference sequence). V was clipped by 5 bases and J by 7 bases; unmatched bases: 10. The CDR3 covers 14 residues. The CDR3 protein is CASSPYIGQDEAFF. The CDR3, as DNA: TGTGCCAGCAGTCCCTACATTGGACAGGATGAAGCTTTCTTT.

The rearrangement joins TRBV4-3 to TRBJ1-1; D is unresolved. The germline gives CDR1 LGHNA, CDR2 YSLEER. The CDR3 consists of 15 residues. V lost 0 bases and J 1 base, leaving 9 bases between the germline ends. The DNA of the CDR3 is TGCGCCAGCAGCCAAGATATCCCGGCGAACACTGAAGCTTTCTTT. The encoded protein is CASSQDIPANTEAFF.

The table lists this clone with a count of one. This chain links TRBV4-1 with TRBJ2-5, with 8 bases aligning to TRBD2. V was pared by 5 bases and J by 2 bases, with 7 bases of the junction left unmatched. The CDR3 length is 15 residues. The germline CDR1 and CDR2 sequences are MGHRA and YSYEKL. CDR3 coding DNA: TGCGCCAGCAGCGACGGGACTAGATTGCAAGAGACCCAGTACTTC. It is translated as CASSDGTRLQETQYF.

The CDR3 bases are TGTGCCAGCAGTTACGGGTCAGGGTATGAGCAGTACTTC. Translation: CASSYGSGYEQYF. The V and J genes are TRBV6-5 and TRBJ2-7, with D tentatively TRBD1 (5 bases). Germline values: CDR1 MNHEY, CDR2 SVGAGI. V was cut by 2 bases and J by 7 bases, with 12 bases left in between. The CDR3 runs to 13 residues.

Points on this clone: Other DNA variants within this sample encode the same CDR3. The J gene is TRBJ1-2, the V gene TRBV19; 7 nucleotides align to TRBD1. V shed 0 bases, J shed 8 bases, and the junction held 3 bases outside the gene matches. CDR1 and CDR2 from the germline V gene are LNHDA and SQIVND (reference sequence). This CDR3 has 13 residues. CDR3 nucleotides: TGTGCCAGTAGTATAGATCACAGGGGAGGCTACACCTTC. Protein: CASSIDHRGGYTF.

The V gene is TRBV10-2, the J gene TRBJ2-2, with 9 bases aligning to TRBD2. J was trimmed by 5 bases and V by 4 bases; bases with no gene match: 5. The germline V gene has CDR1 WSHSY and CDR2 SAAADI. This CDR3 has 15 residues. The CDR3 DNA sequence: TGCGCCAGCAGTGGTGCCAGCGGGGGGACCGGGGAGCTGTTTTTT. Its translation: CASSGASGGTGELFF.

The chain links TRBV30 to TRBJ1-6, with D perhaps matching TRBD1 (5 bases). Germline assignment: CDR1 GTSNPN and CDR2 SVGIG (reference sequence). CDR3 length: 13 amino acids. V lost 2 bases and J lost 9, with 11 bases in between. For the CDR3, the DNA is TGTGCCTGGAGTCTAACAGGTGGTTCACCCCTCCACTTT. Protein sequence: CAWSLTGGSPLHF.

V is TRBV5-5 and J is TRBJ1-2; tentative D call: TRBD1 (5 bases). Germline CDR1 SGHKS, CDR2 YYEKEE (reference sequence). The CDR3 loop spans 15 amino acids. Trimming cost V 5 bases and J 1 base, with 15 bases left between them. The CDR3 reads CASSPEPQVNYGYTF. As DNA, the CDR3 is TGTGCCAGCAGTCCTGAGCCACAGGTTAACTATGGCTACACCTTC.

The chain links TRBV27 to TRBJ2-7; D is uncertain. The CDR3 has 14 residues. The V end lost 6 bases, the J end lost 0 bases, and 12 bases lay between the germline ends. CDR1 is MNHEY and CDR2 is SMNVEV in the germline V gene (reference sequence). As DNA, the CDR3 is TGTGCCAGCAGCCACGGACGAACCTCCTACGAGCAGTACTTC. Translated, it gives CASSHGRTSYEQYF.

This chain uses TRBV21-1 with TRBJ2-3; TRBD1 is the table's D call and was not checked against the DNA. TRBV21-1 is annotated as a pseudogene. CDR3 length: 18 amino acids. CDR3 DNA: TGTGCCAGCAGCAAAGACCGTCCCGACATCCCGGCTTCAAATACGCAGTATTTT. As protein: CASSKDRPDIPASNTQYF.

This clone was seen only a few times. This sequence joins TRBV2 and TRBJ1-6; D not resolved. The CDR3 contains 12 residues. Germline V lookup: CDR1 SNHLY, CDR2 FYNNEI. With 4 bases removed from V and 5 bases from J, the gap between germline ends came to 3 bases. The CDR3 region is CASSVDNSPLHF. CDR3 coding DNA: TGTGCCAGCAGTGTAGATAATTCACCCCTCCACTTT.

The V gene is TRBV7-9, the J gene TRBJ1-1; no clear D. There are 14 residues in the CDR3. CDR1 is SEHNR, CDR2 FQNEAQ, per germline (reference sequence). The germline V and J ends were trimmed by 1 base and 1 base, with 7 bases remaining between them. The CDR3 region is CASSLGVRNTEAFF. Written as DNA, the CDR3 is TGTGCCAGCAGCTTAGGGGTCCGGAACACTGAAGCTTTCTTT.

This chain links TRBV7-9 with TRBJ2-1; 7 bases match TRBD1. With 4 bases clipped from V and 7 bases from J, the junction kept 16 bases outside the gene matches. The CDR3 runs 17 residues. In germline, CDR1 is SEHNR, CDR2 FQNEAQ (reference sequence). The CDR3 DNA is TGTGCCAGCAGCTCAAACTTCGACAGGGCAACGATTAATGAGCAGTTCTTC. This codes for CASSSNFDRATINEQFF.

The table lists this clone with a count of one. This chain joins TRBV25-1 and TRBJ1-1, with 7 positions matching TRBD1. CDR1 and CDR2 from the germline V gene are MGHDK and SYGVNS. J lost 3 bases, V lost 1 base, and 5 bases had no gene match. The CDR3 covers 15 residues. In nucleotides, the CDR3 is TGTGCCAGCAGTGAATTACTAAGGGGGCACACTGAAGCTTTCTTT. Protein sequence: CASSELLRGHTEAFF. Combining the CDR3 with reference TRBV25-1 and TRBJ1-1 gives the whole variable domain EADIYQTPRYLVIGTGKKITLECSQTMGHDKMYWYQQDPGMELHLIHYSYGVNSTEKGDLSSESTVSRIRTEHFPLTLESARPSHTSQYLCASSELLRGHTEAFFGQGTRLTVV.

This clone appeared a few times. This chain connects TRBV4-2 to TRBJ2-7; no reliable D call. The ends were cut back, 0 bases at V and 4 bases at J, with 7 bases in the middle. CDR1 is LGHNA and CDR2 is YNFKEQ in the germline V gene. This CDR3 contains 13 residues. CDR3: CASSQERGYEQYF. The DNA of the CDR3 is TGTGCCAGCAGCCAAGAGAGAGGTTACGAGCAGTACTTC.

V and J are TRBV6-4 and TRBJ2-7, with 9 bases matching TRBD1. J gave up 1 base and V 3 bases, and 4 bases lay outside the gene matches. This CDR3 region has 15 residues. The germline V gene has CDR1 MRHNA and CDR2 SNTAGT. Written as DNA, the CDR3 is TGTGCCAGCAGTGAAAAAGGGACAGGGTCCTACGAGCAGTACTTC. Its translation is CASSEKGTGSYEQYF.

This clone was counted once. The chain links TRBV10-3 to TRBJ2-7, with 7 positions matching TRBD1. J was trimmed by 3 bases and V by 0 bases; bases with no gene match: 5. Germline V gene data show CDR1 as ENHRY and CDR2 as SYGVKD. The CDR3 length is 15 residues. CDR3 in amino acids: CAISESEGGGYEQYF. CDR3 in DNA: TGTGCCATCAGTGAGTCTGAAGGGGGCGGCTACGAGCAGTACTTC.

The chain carries TRBV6-6 and TRBJ1-1, with a possible D match to TRBD1 (6 bases). V was clipped by 5 bases and J by 8 bases, with 15 bases between them. Germline V CDR1 and CDR2: MNHNY, SVGAGI (reference sequence). This CDR3 is 13 amino acids long. The CDR3 DNA is TGTGCCAGCAGTGTCGGTATGGGGACAGAAGCTTTCTTT. Translated: CASSVGMGTEAFF.

The chain has TRBV28 and TRBJ2-2; D possibly uses TRBD1 or TRBD2 (6 bases each). This CDR3 comprises 17 residues. The V gene's germline CDR1 is MDHEN and CDR2 SYDVKM. V gave up 8 bases and J gave up 6 bases, with 25 bases separating them. For the CDR3, the DNA is TGTGCCAGCTCGGGAGTGGGCAGGGGTATTGATGCCGGGGAGCTGTTTTTT. Protein product: CASSGVGRGIDAGELFF. Looking up the rest from reference TRBV28 and TRBJ2-2 gives the full variable domain: DVKVTQSSRYLVKRTGEKVFLECVQDMDHENMFWYRQDPGLGLRLIYFSYDVKMKEKGDIPEGYSVSREKKERFSLILESASTNQTSMYLCASSGVGRGIDAGELFFGEGSRLTVL.

This chain joins TRBV28 and TRBJ1-1, with D unclear. The CDR3 is 14 amino acids. Trimming left V 2 bases short and J 0 bases short, with 7 bases between. CDR1 MDHEN and CDR2 SYDVKM come from the germline V gene. Here the CDR3 reads CASSLQPLNTEAFF. In nucleotides, the CDR3 is TGTGCCAGCAGTTTACAGCCGTTGAACACTGAAGCTTTCTTT.

This clone has only one observation. The rearrangement uses TRBV28 and TRBJ2-7, with 8 bases fitting TRBD2. Germline V gene lookup returns CDR1 MDHEN and CDR2 SYDVKM. This CDR3 is 16 amino acids long. V gave up 5 bases and J gave up 5 bases; unmatched junction bases: 14. As DNA, the CDR3 is TGTGCCAGCAGTCCTCTAAGGACTAGCTTCGTTGACGAGCAGTACTTC. Translation gives CASSPLRTSFVDEQYF.

Relative to its sample, this clone is medium-sized (0.01 to 0.1%). V usage is TRBV9 and J usage is TRBJ2-3, with D unresolved. V was shortened by 0 bases and J by 0 bases, with 2 bases between the two germline ends. CDR1 SGDLS and CDR2 YYNGEE come from the germline V gene. The CDR3 runs 13 residues. CDR3 DNA: TGTGCCAGCAGCGTAGGCAGCACAGATACGCAGTATTTT. It translates to CASSVGSTDTQYF.

The V and J genes are TRBV7-9 and TRBJ1-5; a weak D match, TRBD1 (5 bases). Germline loops: CDR1 SEHNR, CDR2 FQNEAQ (reference sequence). The CDR3 runs to 16 residues. With 1 base removed from V and 3 bases from J, the gap between germline ends came to 13 bases. The chain's CDR3 is CASSLGGDGFNQPQHF. The CDR3 region has the DNA TGTGCCAGCAGCTTAGGGGGGGACGGTTTCAATCAGCCCCAGCATTTT.

The chain employs TRBV6-6 and TRBJ2-2; 7 bases are shared with TRBD1. This CDR3 has 16 residues. Trimming removed 7 bases from V and 0 bases from J; junction bases left unmatched: 8. Germline loops: CDR1 MNHNY, CDR2 SVGAGI (reference sequence). CDR3 loop: CASMGKGATNTGELFF. The CDR3 DNA follows: TGTGCCAGCATGGGGAAGGGGGCTACGAACACCGGGGAGCTGTTTTTT.

The chain employs TRBV5-1 and TRBJ2-7; tentatively, D is TRBD2 (6 bases). The CDR3 has 14 residues. The V end lost 4 bases, the J end lost 0 bases, and 11 bases lay between the germline ends. CDR1 is SGHRS, CDR2 YFSETQ, per germline. This chain's CDR3 is CASSGTHSSYEQYF. The CDR3 DNA is TGCGCCAGCAGCGGGACTCATAGCTCCTACGAGCAGTACTTC.

The gene calls are TRBV7-9 and TRBJ2-5; D may be TRBD1 (6 bases). Per the germline V gene, CDR1 is SEHNR and CDR2 is FQNEAQ (reference sequence). The V and J ends lost 5 bases and 2 bases respectively, with 15 bases between them. This CDR3 comprises 15 residues. In DNA, the CDR3 is TGTGCCAGCAGCCCTGGACAGACCCCGCAAGAGACCCAGTACTTC. It codes for CASSPGQTPQETQYF.

This clone was seen a single time. V usage is TRBV5-4 and J usage is TRBJ1-3; 10 bases line up with TRBD1. The CDR3 is made up of 13 amino acids. The trim removed 7 bases at V and 2 bases at J, leaving 0 bases unmatched. In germline, CDR1 is SGHNT, CDR2 YYREEE (reference sequence). CDR3 bases: TGTGCCAGCGGGACAGGGGCTGGAAACACCATATATTTT. This translates into CASGTGAGNTIYF.

This clone occurred once. This chain joins TRBV11-2 and TRBJ2-3; D possibly corresponds to TRBD2 (5 bases). V dropped 2 bases and J dropped 0 bases, with 9 bases sitting between them. Germline V CDR1 and CDR2: SGHAT, FQNNGV. The CDR3 covers 15 residues. CDR3 nucleotides: TGTGCCAGCAGCTTAAGCGGTTCTAGCACAGATACGCAGTATTTT. Amino acid sequence: CASSLSGSSTDTQYF.

This clone was counted between two and nine times. This chain joins TRBV6-6 and TRBJ1-4; TRBD1 matches at 11 bases. The germline gives CDR1 MNHNY, CDR2 SVGAGI (reference sequence). The V and J ends lost 6 bases and 7 bases, in that order; junction bases with no gene match: 4. The CDR3 runs 14 residues. Written as DNA, the CDR3 is TGTGCCAGCAGACAGGACAGGGGGCCTGAAAAACTGTTTTTT. It is translated as CASRQDRGPEKLFF.

This clone is a singleton in its sample. This chain links TRBV7-9 with TRBJ2-3, with 9 bases aligning to TRBD1. Germline V gives CDR1 SEHNR, CDR2 FQNEAQ (reference sequence). V was clipped by 6 bases and J by 3 bases; unmatched bases: 10. The CDR3 length is 16 residues. The CDR3 nucleotides read TGTGCCAGCAGATCGGGACAGGGTTTAAGGACAGATACGCAGTATTTT. Amino acids: CASRSGQGLRTDTQYF.